This TCR beta chain appears in the sequencing data of a study of sequential checkpoint blockade in melanoma. The wider study: Randomization was 1:1 between first-line nivolumab→ipilimumab and ipilimumab→nivolumab. Both treatment sequences were followed by maintenance nivolumab.

The table came from immunoSEQ multiplex PCR; TCRdb's copy has only in-frame clones and leaves some out. This sample has tens of thousands of clones, with approximately 81% found just once. Treatment reported: randomized to nivolumab then ipilimumab (arm A) or the reverse (arm B). Patients had received no earlier DNA-damaging chemotherapy. From thawed PBMCs, live CD3+CD8+ cells negative for CD19 and CD56 were sorted. Judged by abundance, this clone is medium-sized. There are 15 residues in the CDR3. Germline V CDR1 and CDR2: MGHRA, YSYEKL. Trimming stripped 0 bases from V and 3 bases from J, with 9 bases between.

The V gene is TRBV4-1, the J gene TRBJ1-5; weak D call: TRBD1 (5 bases). The sequences come from CD8+ T cells sorted from blood (inferred from file names), collected from a patient given nivolumab and ipilimumab in sequence. The clonotype comes from a human donor with melanoma. This chain's CDR3 is CASSQELGDNQPQHF. The DNA of the CDR3 is TGCGCCAGCAGCCAAGAATTAGGGGACAATCAGCCCCAGCATTTT.